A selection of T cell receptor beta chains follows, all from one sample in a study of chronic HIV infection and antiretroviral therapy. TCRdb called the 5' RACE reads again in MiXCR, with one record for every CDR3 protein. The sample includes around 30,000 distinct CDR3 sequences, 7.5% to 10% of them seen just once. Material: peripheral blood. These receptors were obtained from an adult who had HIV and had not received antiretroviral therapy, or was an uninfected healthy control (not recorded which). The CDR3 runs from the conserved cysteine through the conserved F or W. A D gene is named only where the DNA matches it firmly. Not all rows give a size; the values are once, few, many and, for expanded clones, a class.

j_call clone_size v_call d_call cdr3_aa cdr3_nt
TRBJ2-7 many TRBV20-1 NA CSASFAGNPYEQYF TGCAGTGCTAGTTTCGCAGGGAATCCCTACGAGCAGTACTTC
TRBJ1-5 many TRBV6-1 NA CASMSGSPYSNQPQHF TGTGCCAGCATGTCAGGGTCCCCTTATAGCAATCAGCCCCAGCATTTT
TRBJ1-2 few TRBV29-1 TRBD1 CSVAGRTGTGYTF TGCAGCGTCGCAGGAAGGACAGGGACTGGCTACACCTTC
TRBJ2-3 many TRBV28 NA CASSLRSPSITNSTDTQYF TGTGCCAGCAGTTTAAGGAGCCCCTCGATTACGAATAGCACAGATACGCAGTATTTT
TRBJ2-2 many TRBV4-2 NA CASSHAGQYTGELFF TGTGCCAGCAGCCACGCGGGACAGTACACCGGGGAGCTGTTTTTT
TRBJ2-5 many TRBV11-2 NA CASSLDFGAREETQYF TGTGCCAGCAGCTTAGATTTTGGGGCCAGAGAAGAGACCCAGTACTTC
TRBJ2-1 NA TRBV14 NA CASSQGRNNEQFF TGTGCCAGCAGCCAGGGTAGAAACAATGAGCAGTTCTTC
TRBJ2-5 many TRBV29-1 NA CSVEAGEITQYF TGCAGCGTTGAGGCAGGGGAGATAACCCAGTACTTC
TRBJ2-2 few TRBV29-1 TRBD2 CSVEKGRGDTGELFF TGCAGCGTTGAAAAGGGACGGGGGGACACCGGGGAGCTGTTTTTT
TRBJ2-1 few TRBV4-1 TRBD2 CASSQRLADIYNEQFF TGCGCCAGCAGCCAAAGACTAGCGGATATCTACAATGAGCAGTTCTTC
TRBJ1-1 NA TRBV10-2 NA CASRAGANTEAFF TGCGCCAGCAGGGCCGGGGCGAACACTGAAGCTTTCTTT
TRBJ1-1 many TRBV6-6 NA CASSYRDPNTEAFF TGTGCCAGCAGTTACAGGGACCCGAACACTGAAGCTTTCTTT
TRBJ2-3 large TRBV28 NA CASSLGQNTDTQYF TGTGCCAGCAGTTTGGGACAAAACACAGATACGCAGTATTTT
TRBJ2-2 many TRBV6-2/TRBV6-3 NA CASHELPGELFF TGTGCCAGTCACGAGTTGCCCGGGGAGCTGTTTTTT
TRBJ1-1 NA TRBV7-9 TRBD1 CASSSDPGTGGTEAFF TGTGCCAGCAGCTCGGATCCCGGGACAGGGGGCACTGAAGCTTTCTTT
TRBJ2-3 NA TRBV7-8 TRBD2 CASTWGGTQYF TGTGCCAGCACCTGGGGGGGTACGCAGTATTTT
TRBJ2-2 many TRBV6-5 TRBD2 CASRPGLAVHTGELFF TGTGCCAGCAGACCGGGACTAGCGGTCCACACCGGGGAGCTGTTTTTT
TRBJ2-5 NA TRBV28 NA CASGQETQYF TGTGCCAGCGGTCAAGAGACCCAGTACTTC
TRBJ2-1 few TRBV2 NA CASRGGAKNNEQFF TGTGCCAGCAGGGGCGGAGCTAAGAACAATGAGCAGTTCTTC
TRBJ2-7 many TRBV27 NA CASSFTGGLTYEQYF TGTGCCAGCAGTTTCACCGGCGGGCTAACCTACGAGCAGTACTTC
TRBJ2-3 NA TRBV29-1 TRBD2 CSVGLAGATDTQYF TGCAGCGTTGGACTAGCGGGGGCCACAGATACGCAGTATTTT
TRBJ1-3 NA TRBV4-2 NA CASADPGGTGNTIYF TGTGCCAGCGCCGATCCGGGAGGCACTGGAAACACCATATATTTT
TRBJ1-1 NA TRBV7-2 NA CASSVGGANTEAFF TGTGCCAGCAGCGTGGGGGGGGCGAACACTGAAGCTTTCTTT
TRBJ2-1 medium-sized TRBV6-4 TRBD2 CASSGTSGSANEQFF TGTGCCAGCAGTGGGACTAGCGGGAGCGCCAATGAGCAGTTCTTC
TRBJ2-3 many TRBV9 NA CASSSRDADTQYF TGTGCCAGCAGCTCCCGGGACGCAGATACGCAGTATTTT
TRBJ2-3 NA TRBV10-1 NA CASSRRDHQDTQYF TGCGCCAGCAGTCGGAGGGATCATCAAGATACGCAGTATTTT
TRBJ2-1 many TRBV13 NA CASSAFSGGLNEQFF TGTGCCAGCAGTGCCTTTAGCGGCGGACTTAATGAGCAGTTCTTC
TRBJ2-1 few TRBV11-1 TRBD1 CASRFRDRGFNEQFF TGTGCCAGCAGATTCCGGGACAGGGGTTTCAATGAGCAGTTCTTC
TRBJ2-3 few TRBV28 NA CASSLSPETSPANTQYF TGTGCCAGCAGTTTATCGCCGGAGACAAGTCCAGCAAATACGCAGTATTTT
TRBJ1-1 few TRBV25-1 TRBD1 CASSEGDRGRGAFF TGTGCCAGCAGTGAGGGGGACAGGGGGCGCGGAGCTTTCTTT
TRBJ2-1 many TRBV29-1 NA CSVVGPSGSYNEQFF TGCAGCGTTGTGGGCCCTTCGGGCTCCTACAATGAGCAGTTCTTC
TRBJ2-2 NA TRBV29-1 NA CSANRVGGELFF TGCAGCGCAAACAGGGTTGGCGGGGAGCTGTTTTTT
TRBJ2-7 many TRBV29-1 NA CSVLRGGNEQYF TGCAGCGTTCTAAGAGGAGGGAACGAGCAGTACTTC
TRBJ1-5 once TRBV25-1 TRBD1 CASSGTGTNQPQHF TGTGCCAGTTCCGGGACAGGGACAAATCAGCCCCAGCATTTT
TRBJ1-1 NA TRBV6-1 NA CASSVYQGKGTEAFF TGTGCCAGCAGTGTGTATCAGGGAAAAGGAACTGAAGCTTTCTTT
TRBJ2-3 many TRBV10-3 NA CATQSGSTDTQYF TGTGCCACTCAAAGCGGAAGCACAGATACGCAGTATTTT
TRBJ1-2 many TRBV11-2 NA CASSLDRYSHRDGYTF TGTGCCAGCAGCTTAGATCGGTATAGCCACCGAGATGGCTACACCTTC
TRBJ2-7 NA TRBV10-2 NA CASSDGTGSQYEQYF TGCGCCAGCAGTGATGGCACAGGATCTCAGTACGAGCAGTACTTC
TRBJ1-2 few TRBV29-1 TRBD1 CSVEGQGTYGYTF TGCAGCGTTGAGGGACAGGGGACTTATGGCTACACCTTC
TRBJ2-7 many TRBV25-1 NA CASSGTPVYEQYF TGTGCCAGCAGTGGGACCCCCGTCTACGAGCAGTACTTC
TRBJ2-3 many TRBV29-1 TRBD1 CSVVDRALTDTQYF TGCAGCGTGGTTGACAGGGCCCTCACAGATACGCAGTATTTT
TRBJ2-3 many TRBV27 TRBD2 CASSPRLAARTDTQYF TGTGCCAGCAGTCCTCGACTAGCGGCCCGCACAGATACGCAGTATTTT
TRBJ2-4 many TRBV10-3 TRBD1 CAMSTGGRNIQYF TGTGCCATGTCGACAGGGGGGAGAAACATTCAGTACTTC
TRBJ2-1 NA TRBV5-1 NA CASSLERNEQFF TGCGCCAGCAGCTTGGAAAGGAATGAGCAGTTCTTC
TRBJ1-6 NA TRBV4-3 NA CASSQRESSYNSPLHF TGCGCCAGCAGCCAAAGGGAGAGCTCCTATAATTCACCCCTCCACTTT
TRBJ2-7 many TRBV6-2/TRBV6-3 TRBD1 CASSASGTAYEQYF TGTGCCAGCAGTGCCTCCGGGACAGCCTACGAGCAGTACTTC
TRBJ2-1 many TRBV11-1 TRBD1 CASSLKLGQGMNEQFF TGTGCCAGCAGCTTAAAACTCGGACAGGGTATGAATGAGCAGTTCTTC
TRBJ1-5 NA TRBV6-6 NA CASSYSTQGNQPQHF TGTGCCAGCAGTTACTCGACCCAGGGCAATCAGCCCCAGCATTTT
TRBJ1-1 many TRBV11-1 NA CASSLWPALNTEAFF TGTGCCAGCAGCTTATGGCCAGCCCTGAACACTGAAGCTTTCTTT
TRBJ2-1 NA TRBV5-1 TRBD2 CASSLVAGGYNEQFF TGCGCCAGCAGCTTGGTCGCGGGGGGCTACAATGAGCAGTTCTTC
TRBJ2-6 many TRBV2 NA CASSEFGAGSGANVLTF TGTGCCAGCAGTGAATTTGGCGCGGGATCTGGGGCCAACGTCCTGACTTTC
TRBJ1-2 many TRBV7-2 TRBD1 CASSLNGQGDYGYTF TGTGCCAGCAGCCTTAATGGACAGGGCGACTATGGCTACACCTTC
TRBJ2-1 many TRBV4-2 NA CASSQDWHEQFF TGTGCCAGCAGCCAAGATTGGCATGAGCAGTTCTTC
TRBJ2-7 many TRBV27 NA CASSSDSPYEQYF TGTGCCAGCAGTTCAGACTCCCCCTACGAGCAGTACTTC
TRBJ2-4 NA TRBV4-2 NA CASSQDRGSAKNIQYF TGTGCCAGCAGCCAAGATCGGGGATCGGCCAAAAACATTCAGTACTTC